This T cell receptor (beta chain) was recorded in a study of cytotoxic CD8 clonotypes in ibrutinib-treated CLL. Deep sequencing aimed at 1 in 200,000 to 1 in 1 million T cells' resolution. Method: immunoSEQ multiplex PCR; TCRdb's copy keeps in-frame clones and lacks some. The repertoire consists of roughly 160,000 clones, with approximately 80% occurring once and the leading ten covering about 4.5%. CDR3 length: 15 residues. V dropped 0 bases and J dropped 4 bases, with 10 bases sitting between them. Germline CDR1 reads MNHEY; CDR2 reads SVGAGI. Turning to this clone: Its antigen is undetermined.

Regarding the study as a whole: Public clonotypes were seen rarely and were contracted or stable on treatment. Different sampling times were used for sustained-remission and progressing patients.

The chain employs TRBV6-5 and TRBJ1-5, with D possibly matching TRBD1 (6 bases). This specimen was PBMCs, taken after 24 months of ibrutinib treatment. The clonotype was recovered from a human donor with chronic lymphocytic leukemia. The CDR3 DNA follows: TGTGCCAGCAGTTACTCGATTACAGGGAATCAGCCCCAGCATTTT. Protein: CASSYSITGNQPQHF.